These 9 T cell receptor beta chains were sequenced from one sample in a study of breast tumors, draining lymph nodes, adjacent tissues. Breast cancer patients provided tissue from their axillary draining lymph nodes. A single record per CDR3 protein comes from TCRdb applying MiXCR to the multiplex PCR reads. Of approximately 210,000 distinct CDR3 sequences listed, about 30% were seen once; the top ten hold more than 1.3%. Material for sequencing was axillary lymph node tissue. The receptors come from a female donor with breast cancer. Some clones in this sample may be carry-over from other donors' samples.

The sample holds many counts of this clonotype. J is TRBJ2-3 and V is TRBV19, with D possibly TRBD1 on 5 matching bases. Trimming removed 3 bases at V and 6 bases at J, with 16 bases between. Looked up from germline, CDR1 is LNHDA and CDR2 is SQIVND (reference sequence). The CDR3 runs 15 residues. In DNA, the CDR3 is TGTGCCAGTAGTATGCCGGGCAGGGATGGGGATACGCAGTATTTT. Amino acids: CASSMPGRDGDTQYF. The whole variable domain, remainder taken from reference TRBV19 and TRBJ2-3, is DGGITQSPKYLFRKEGQNVTLSCEQNLNHDAMYWYRQDPGQGLRLIYYSQIVNDFQKGDIAEGYSVSREKKESFPLTVTSAQKNPTAFYLCASSMPGRDGDTQYFGPGTRLTVL.

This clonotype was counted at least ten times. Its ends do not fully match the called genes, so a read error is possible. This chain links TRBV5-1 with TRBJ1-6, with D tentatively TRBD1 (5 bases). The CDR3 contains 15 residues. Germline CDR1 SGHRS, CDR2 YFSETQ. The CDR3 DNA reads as TGCGCCAGCAGACCCTTTCAGGGTTCTGATTCATCCCTCCACTTT. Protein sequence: CASRPFQGSDSSLHF.

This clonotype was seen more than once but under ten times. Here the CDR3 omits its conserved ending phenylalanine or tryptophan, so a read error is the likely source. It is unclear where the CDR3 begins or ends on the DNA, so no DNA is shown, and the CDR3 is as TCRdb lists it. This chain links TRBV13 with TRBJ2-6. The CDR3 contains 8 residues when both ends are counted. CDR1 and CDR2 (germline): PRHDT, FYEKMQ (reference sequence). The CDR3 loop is CASSSRTS.

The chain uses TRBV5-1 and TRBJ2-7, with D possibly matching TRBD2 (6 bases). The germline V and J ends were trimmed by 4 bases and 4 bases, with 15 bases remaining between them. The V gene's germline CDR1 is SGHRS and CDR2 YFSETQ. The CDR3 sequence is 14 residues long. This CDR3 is CASSLAVGSYEQYF. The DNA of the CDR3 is TGCGCCAGCAGCCTGGCCGTCGGGAGTTACGAGCAGTACTTC. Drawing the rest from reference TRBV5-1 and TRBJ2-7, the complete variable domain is KAGVTQTPRYLIKTRGQQVTLSCSPISGHRSVSWYQQTPGQGLQFLFEYFSETQRNKGNFPGRFSGRQFSNSRSEMNVSTLELGDSALYLCASSLAVGSYEQYFGPGTRLTVT.

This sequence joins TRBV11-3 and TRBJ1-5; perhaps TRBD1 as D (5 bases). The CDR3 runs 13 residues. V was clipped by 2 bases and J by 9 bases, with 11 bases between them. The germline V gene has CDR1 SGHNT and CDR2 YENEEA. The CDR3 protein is CASSLWGRPPQHF. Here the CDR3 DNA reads TGTGCCAGCAGCTTATGGGGGAGACCGCCCCAGCATTTT.

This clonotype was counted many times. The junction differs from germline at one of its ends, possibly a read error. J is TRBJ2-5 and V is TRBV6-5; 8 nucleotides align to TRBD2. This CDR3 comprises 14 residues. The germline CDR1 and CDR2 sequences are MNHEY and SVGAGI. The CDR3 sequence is CVSSALAGGETQYF. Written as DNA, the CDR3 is TGTGTCAGCAGTGCCCTAGCGGGCGGTGAGACCCAGTACTTC.

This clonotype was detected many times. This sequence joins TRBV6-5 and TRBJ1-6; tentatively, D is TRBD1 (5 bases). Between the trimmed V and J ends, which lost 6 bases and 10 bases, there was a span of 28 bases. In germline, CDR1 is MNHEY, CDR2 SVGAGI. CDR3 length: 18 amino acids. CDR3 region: CASRNGWGGGAGGSPLHF. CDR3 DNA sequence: TGTGCCAGCAGGAACGGGTGGGGGGGAGGGGCTGGAGGATCACCCCTCCACTTT.

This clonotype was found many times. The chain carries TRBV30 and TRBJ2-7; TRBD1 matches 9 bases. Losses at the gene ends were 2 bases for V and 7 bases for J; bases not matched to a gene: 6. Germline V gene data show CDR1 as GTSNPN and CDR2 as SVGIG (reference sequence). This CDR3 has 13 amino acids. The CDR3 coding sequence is TGTGCCTGGAGTCACGGGACAGGGAGGGAGCAGTACTTC. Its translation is CAWSHGTGREQYF.

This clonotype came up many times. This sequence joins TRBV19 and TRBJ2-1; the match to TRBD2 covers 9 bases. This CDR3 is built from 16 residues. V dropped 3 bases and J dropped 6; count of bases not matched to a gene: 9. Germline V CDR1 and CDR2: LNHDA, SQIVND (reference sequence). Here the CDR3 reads CASSIPSGISSNEQFF. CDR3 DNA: TGTGCCAGTAGTATCCCTAGCGGGATTTCAAGCAATGAGCAGTTCTTC. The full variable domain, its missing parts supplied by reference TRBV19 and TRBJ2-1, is DGGITQSPKYLFRKEGQNVTLSCEQNLNHDAMYWYRQDPGQGLRLIYYSQIVNDFQKGDIAEGYSVSREKKESFPLTVTSAQKNPTAFYLCASSIPSGISSNEQFFGPGTRLTVL.